This is a list of T cell receptor beta chains from one sample in a study of blood T cell repertoires in COVID-19. Profiling relied on immunoSEQ multiplex PCR, and the TCRdb table lists in-frame clones only, not all of them. The sample lists some 500,000 clones, around nine tenths occurring once. Sequenced input: peripheral blood. These receptors all stem from a woman in her 50s with COVID-19, enrolled during active disease. The CDR3 runs from the conserved cysteine through the conserved F or W. D genes are given only for firm matches. Some rows mark clone size as missing; the rest say once, few, many or name a class of expanded clone.

j_call	v_call	d_call	clone_size	cdr3_aa	cdr3_nt
TRBJ1-5	TRBV5-8	TRBD1	NA	CASKVKVGQAFNQPQHF	TGTGCCAGCAAAGTTAAGGTCGGACAGGCCTTTAATCAGCCCCAGCATTTT
TRBJ2-3	TRBV2	TRBD1	NA	CASTGRQGRTDTQYF	TGTGCCAGCACTGGGCGACAGGGGCGCACAGATACGCAGTATTTT
TRBJ1-1	TRBV19	NA	NA	CASSNLQGPAFF	TGTGCCAGTAGTAACCTCCAGGGCCCTGCTTTCTTT
TRBJ2-7	TRBV3-1/TRBV3-2	TRBD1	NA	CASSHSDRGRSAQYF	TGTGCCAGCAGCCACTCAGACAGGGGACGGTCGGCCCAGTACTTC
TRBJ1-1	TRBV18	NA	NA	CASSPASHGTEAFF	TGTGCCAGCTCGCCCGCGTCCCACGGCACTGAAGCTTTCTTT
TRBJ2-3	TRBV6-5	TRBD2	NA	CASRSASGGQVTQYF	TGTGCCAGCAGGTCCGCCTCGGGGGGGCAGGTTACGCAGTATTTT
TRBJ2-7	TRBV6-5	NA	once	CASSSNPQGYYYEQYF	TGTGCCAGCAGTTCCAACCCACAGGGTTACTACTACGAGCAGTACTTC
TRBJ1-5	TRBV10-3	NA	NA	CAISRGGLNQPQHF	TGTGCCATCAGTCGAGGCGGGTTAAATCAGCCCCAGCATTTT
TRBJ2-1	TRBV7-7	TRBD2	once	CASSLYGGGPGYEQFF	TGTGCCAGCAGCTTATACGGGGGGGGGCCCGGGTATGAGCAGTTCTTC
TRBJ1-4	TRBV30	NA	NA	CAWSVGADGEKLFF	TGTGCCTGGAGTGTAGGGGCTGATGGGGAAAAACTGTTTTTT
TRBJ2-3	TRBV3-1/TRBV3-2	TRBD2	NA	CASSPAGGTDTQYF	TGTGCCAGCAGCCCAGCGGGGGGCACAGATACGCAGTATTTT
TRBJ2-7	TRBV6-5	TRBD2	NA	CASSFTSASSYEQYF	TGTGCCAGCAGCTTCACTAGCGCCAGCTCCTACGAGCAGTACTTC
TRBJ1-3	TRBV15	NA	NA	CATSPRQSSGNTIYF	TGTGCCACCAGTCCTAGACAGAGCTCTGGAAACACCATATATTTT
TRBJ1-1	TRBV12-3/TRBV12-4	NA	NA	CASSLRTEAFF	TGTGCCAGCAGTTTGAGGACTGAAGCTTTCTTT
TRBJ1-1	TRBV6-1	TRBD1	few	CASSEGTGQGAWATEAFF	TGTGCCAGCAGTGAAGGAACGGGACAGGGGGCTTGGGCCACTGAAGCTTTCTTT
TRBJ1-2	TRBV4-1	TRBD1	NA	CASSQVWDRRLYGYTF	TGCGCCAGCAGCCAAGTCTGGGACAGGAGACTGTATGGCTACACCTTC
TRBJ2-1	TRBV5-1	NA	NA	CASSFVGGNEQFF	TGCGCCAGCAGCTTTGTCGGAGGTAATGAGCAGTTCTTC